This TCR beta chain was retrieved from a study of shared clonotypes between healthy human individuals. Per the germline V gene, CDR1 is MDHEN and CDR2 is SYDVKM. V lost 3 bases and J lost 3; bases outside the gene matches: 13. The CDR3 has 17 residues. Donors comprised healthy HIV-negative adults lacking recent acute infections or vaccinations. CD45RA-negative memory and CD45RA+ naive subsets were split from the CD4+ cells. The study ran the assay at deep level. Only in-frame clones appear in the TCRdb table, and some are missing; sequencing was by immunoSEQ multiplex PCR. The sample carries a few million clones, less than 95% recorded once.

This TCR was recovered from a man between 18 and 35 years old in good health. Some clones in this sample may be carry-over from other donors' samples. This chain joins TRBV28 and TRBJ2-7; 8 bases map to TRBD1. The sample comprised naive CD4+ T cells from PBMCs. As to subset: CD45RA+ positively selected. CDR3 sequence reads: CASSFLTTGDVYYEQYF. The CDR3 DNA sequence: TGTGCCAGCAGTTTCCTTACGACAGGGGACGTCTACTACGAGCAGTACTTC.